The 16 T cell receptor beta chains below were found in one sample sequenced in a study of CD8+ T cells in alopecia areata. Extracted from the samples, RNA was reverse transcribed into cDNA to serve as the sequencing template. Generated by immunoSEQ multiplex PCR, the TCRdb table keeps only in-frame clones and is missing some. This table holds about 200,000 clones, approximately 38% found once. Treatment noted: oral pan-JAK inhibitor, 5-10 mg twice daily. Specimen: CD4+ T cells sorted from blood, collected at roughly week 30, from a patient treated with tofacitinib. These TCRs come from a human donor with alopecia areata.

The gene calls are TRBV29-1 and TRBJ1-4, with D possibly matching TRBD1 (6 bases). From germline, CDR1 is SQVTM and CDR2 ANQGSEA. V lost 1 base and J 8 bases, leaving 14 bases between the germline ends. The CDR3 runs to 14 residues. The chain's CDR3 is CSVEGGAPGEKLFF. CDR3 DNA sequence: TGCAGCGTTGAAGGGGGGGCCCCCGGGGAAAAACTGTTTTTT.

The CDR3 protein is CASSEGGTDTQYF. The CDR3 nucleotides are TGTGCCAGCAGCGAAGGAGGCACAGATACGCAGTATTTT. The V and J genes are TRBV7-6 and TRBJ2-3; D remains ambiguous. V lost 5 bases and J lost 1, with 7 bases in between. This CDR3 contains 13 residues. Germline loops: CDR1 SGHVS, CDR2 FNYEAQ.

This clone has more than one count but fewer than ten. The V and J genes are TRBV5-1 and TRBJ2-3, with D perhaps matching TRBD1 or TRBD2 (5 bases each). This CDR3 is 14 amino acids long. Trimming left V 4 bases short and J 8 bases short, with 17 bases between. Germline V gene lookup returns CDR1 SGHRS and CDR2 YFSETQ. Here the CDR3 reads CASSEGTTSATQYF. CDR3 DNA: TGCGCCAGCAGCGAAGGGACGACGTCGGCTACGCAGTATTTT.

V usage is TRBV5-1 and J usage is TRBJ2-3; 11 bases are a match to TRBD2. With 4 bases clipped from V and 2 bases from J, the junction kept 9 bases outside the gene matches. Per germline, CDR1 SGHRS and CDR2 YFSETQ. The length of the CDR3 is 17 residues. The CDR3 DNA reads TGCGCCAGCAGCCTCGGGACTAGCGGAACCCTCACAGATACGCAGTATTTT. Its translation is CASSLGTSGTLTDTQYF. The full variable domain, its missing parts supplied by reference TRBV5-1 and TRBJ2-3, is KAGVTQTPRYLIKTRGQQVTLSCSPISGHRSVSWYQQTPGQGLQFLFEYFSETQRNKGNFPGRFSGRQFSNSRSEMNVSTLELGDSALYLCASSLGTSGTLTDTQYFGPGTRLTVL.

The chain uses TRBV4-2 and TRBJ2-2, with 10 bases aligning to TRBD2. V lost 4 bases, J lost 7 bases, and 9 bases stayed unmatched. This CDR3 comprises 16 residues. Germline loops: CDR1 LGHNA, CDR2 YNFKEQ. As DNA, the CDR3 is TGTGCCAGCAGCCTTGGTGAGCGGGAGGGATACGGGGAGCTGTTTTTT. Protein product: CASSLGEREGYGELFF.

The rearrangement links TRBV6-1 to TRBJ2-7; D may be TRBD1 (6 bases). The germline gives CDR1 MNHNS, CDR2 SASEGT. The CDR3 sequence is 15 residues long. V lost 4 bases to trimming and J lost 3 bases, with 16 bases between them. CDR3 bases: TGTGCCAGCAGTGCGGCCACAGGGAAGGGCTACGAGCAGTACTTC. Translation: CASSAATGKGYEQYF.

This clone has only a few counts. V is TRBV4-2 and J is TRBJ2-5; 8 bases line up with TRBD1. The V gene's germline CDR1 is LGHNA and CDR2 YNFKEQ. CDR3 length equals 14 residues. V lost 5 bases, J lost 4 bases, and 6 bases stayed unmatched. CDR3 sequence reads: CASSSDRGGETQYF. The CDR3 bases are TGTGCCAGCAGCTCAGACAGGGGTGGAGAGACCCAGTACTTC.

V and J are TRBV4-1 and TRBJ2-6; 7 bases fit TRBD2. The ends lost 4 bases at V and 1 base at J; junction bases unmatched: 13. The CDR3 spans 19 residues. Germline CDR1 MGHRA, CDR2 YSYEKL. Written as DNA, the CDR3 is TGCGCCAGCAGCCTAACCGGGGCGGGAGCATATTCTGGGGCCAACGTCCTGACTTTC. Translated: CASSLTGAGAYSGANVLTF.

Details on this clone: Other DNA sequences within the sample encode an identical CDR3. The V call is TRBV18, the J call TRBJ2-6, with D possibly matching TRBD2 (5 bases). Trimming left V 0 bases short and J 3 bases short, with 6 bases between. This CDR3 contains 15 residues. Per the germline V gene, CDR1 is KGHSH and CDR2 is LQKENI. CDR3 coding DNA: TGTGCCAGCTCACCACCGGGGAGTGGGGCCAACGTCCTGACTTTC. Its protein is CASSPPGSGANVLTF.

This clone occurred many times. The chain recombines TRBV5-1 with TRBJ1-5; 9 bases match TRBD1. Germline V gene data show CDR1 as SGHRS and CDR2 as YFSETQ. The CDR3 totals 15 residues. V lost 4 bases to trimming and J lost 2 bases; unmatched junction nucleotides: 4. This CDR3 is CASSLGQGGNQPQHF. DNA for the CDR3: TGCGCCAGCAGCCTGGGACAGGGAGGCAATCAGCCCCAGCATTTT.

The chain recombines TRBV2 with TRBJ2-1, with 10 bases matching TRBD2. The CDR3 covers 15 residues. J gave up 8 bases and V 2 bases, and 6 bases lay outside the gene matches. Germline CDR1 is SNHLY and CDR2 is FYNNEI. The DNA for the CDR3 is TGTGCCAGCAGTGAACAGGGACTAGCGTGGGATGAGCAGTTCTTC. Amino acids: CASSEQGLAWDEQFF.

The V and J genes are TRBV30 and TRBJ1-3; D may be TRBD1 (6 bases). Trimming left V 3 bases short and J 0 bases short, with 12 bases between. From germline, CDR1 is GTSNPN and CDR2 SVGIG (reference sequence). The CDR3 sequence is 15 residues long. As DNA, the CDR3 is TGTGCCTGGAGGCCCCTGGGGGCCTCTGGAAACACCATATATTTT. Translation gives CAWRPLGASGNTIYF.

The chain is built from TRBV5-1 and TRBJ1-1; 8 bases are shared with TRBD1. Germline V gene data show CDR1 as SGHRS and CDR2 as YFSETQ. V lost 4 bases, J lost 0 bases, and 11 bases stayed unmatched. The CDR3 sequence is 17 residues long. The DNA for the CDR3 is TGCGCCAGCAGCACCGGGCAGGGGGCGCAGATGAACACTGAAGCTTTCTTT. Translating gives CASSTGQGAQMNTEAFF.

CDR3 bases: TGTGCCAGCAGGGGGACAGCTAGCACAGATACGCAGTATTTT. It yields the protein CASRGTASTDTQYF. V is TRBV6-5 and J is TRBJ2-3; 7 bases agree with TRBD1. CDR1 and CDR2 (germline): MNHEY, SVGAGI. The J segment lost 0 bases and the V segment lost 6 bases, leaving 3 bases of the junction unmatched. The CDR3 runs to 14 residues.

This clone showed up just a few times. Here the CDR3 DNA reads TGTGCCAGCAGCCAAAGTGTACTCTATGGCTACACCTTC. Protein: CASSQSVLYGYTF. The chain couples TRBV14 to TRBJ1-2; D gene ambiguous. This CDR3 has 13 residues. Trimming pared 2 bases from V and 4 bases from J, leaving 8 bases between. Germline CDR1 reads SGHDN; CDR2 reads FVKESK.

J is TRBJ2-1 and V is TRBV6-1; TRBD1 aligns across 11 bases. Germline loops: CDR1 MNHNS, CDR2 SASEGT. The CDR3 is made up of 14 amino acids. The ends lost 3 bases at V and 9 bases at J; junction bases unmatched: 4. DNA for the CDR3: TGTGCCAGCAGTGAGGACAGGGGGCTAGTTGAGCAGTTCTTC. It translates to CASSEDRGLVEQFF.